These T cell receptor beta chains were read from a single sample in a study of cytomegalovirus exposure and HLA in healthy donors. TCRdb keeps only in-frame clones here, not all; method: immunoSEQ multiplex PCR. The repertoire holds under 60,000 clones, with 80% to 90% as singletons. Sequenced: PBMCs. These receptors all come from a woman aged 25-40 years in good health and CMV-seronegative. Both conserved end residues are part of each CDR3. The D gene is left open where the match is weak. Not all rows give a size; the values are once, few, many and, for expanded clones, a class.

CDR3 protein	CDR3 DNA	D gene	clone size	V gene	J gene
CASSSDRGQGGYTF	TGCGCCAGCAGCTCTGACAGGGGGCAGGGTGGCTACACCTTC	TRBD1	-	TRBV5-1	TRBJ1-2
CASSPRGGGGNQPQHF	TGTGCCAGCAGTCCCCGAGGGGGGGGCGGCAATCAGCCCCAGCATTTT	-	-	TRBV28	TRBJ1-5
CASSFRPGGAGYNEQFF	TGTGCCAGCAGCTTCCGTCCCGGGGGGGCGGGTTACAATGAGCAGTTCTTC	TRBD2	-	TRBV11-2	TRBJ2-1
CASSYGRGEGYEQYF	TGTGCCAGCAGTTACGGTCGGGGGGAGGGCTACGAGCAGTACTTC	TRBD2	-	TRBV6-6	TRBJ2-7
CASSFQSSGNEQFF	TGTGCCAGCAGCTTCCAATCTAGCGGCAATGAGCAGTTCTTC	TRBD2	-	TRBV5-5	TRBJ2-1
CASSMRTYEQYF	TGTGCCAGCAGTATGCGGACCTACGAGCAGTACTTC	-	-	TRBV28	TRBJ2-7
CASTPSQLSTDTQYF	TGTGCCAGCACTCCCTCCCAACTATCCACAGATACGCAGTATTTT	-	-	TRBV2	TRBJ2-3
CASSEPGIVGYTF	TGTGCCAGCAGTGAACCAGGGATTGTTGGCTACACCTTC	-	-	TRBV25-1	TRBJ1-2
CASSPTWGGNTEAFF	TGTGCCAGCAGTCCGACCTGGGGAGGGAACACTGAAGCTTTCTTT	-	-	TRBV6-5	TRBJ1-1
CASSPVLQNTEAFF	TGTGCCAGCAGCCCCGTACTACAGAACACTGAAGCTTTCTTT	-	-	TRBV7-2	TRBJ1-1
CASRTGTGNGYTF	TGTGCCAGCAGGACCGGGACAGGGAATGGCTACACCTTC	TRBD1	once	TRBV28	TRBJ1-2
CASSLAGGREQYF	TGTGCCAGCAGTTTAGCGGGAGGGCGCGAGCAGTACTTC	TRBD2	-	TRBV27	TRBJ2-7
CASSLQQGSTEAFF	TGTGCCAGCAGCTTACAACAGGGGTCCACTGAAGCTTTCTTT	TRBD1	-	TRBV11-2	TRBJ1-1
CASSRGENYGYTF	TGTGCCAGCAGCCGGGGGGAGAATTATGGCTACACCTTC	-	-	TRBV11-2	TRBJ1-2
CASSNLAVNTGELFF	TGCGCCAGCAGCAATCTAGCGGTGAACACCGGGGAGCTGTTTTTT	TRBD2	few	TRBV5-1	TRBJ2-2
CASSHYGTGYSNQPQHF	TGCGCCAGCAGTCATTACGGGACTGGTTATAGCAATCAGCCCCAGCATTTT	-	-	TRBV23-1	TRBJ1-5
CSGGDRVYTEAFF	TGCAGCGGGGGGGACAGGGTGTACACTGAAGCTTTCTTT	TRBD1	-	TRBV29-1	TRBJ1-1
CASSIGQGQETQYF	TGCGCCAGCAGCATCGGACAGGGACAAGAGACCCAGTACTTC	TRBD1	-	TRBV5-1	TRBJ2-5
CASSLEEVVNTEAFF	TGCGCCAGCAGCTTGGAGGAGGTGGTGAACACTGAAGCTTTCTTT	-	-	TRBV5-1	TRBJ1-1
CASSLSGGNQPQHF	TGTGCCAGCAGTTTAAGTGGAGGAAATCAGCCCCAGCATTTT	-	once	TRBV28	TRBJ1-5
CASSQEGGARIADGYTF	TGCGCCAGCAGCCAGGAGGGGGGGGCACGAATAGCGGATGGCTACACCTTC	-	few	TRBV4-1	TRBJ1-2
CASSVKPGYGYTF	TGTGCCAGCAGCGTTAAGCCAGGGTATGGCTACACCTTC	-	-	TRBV6-5	TRBJ1-2
CASTRAGKRNEQFF	TGTGCCAGCACAAGGGCGGGCAAGAGGAATGAGCAGTTCTTC	-	-	TRBV27	TRBJ2-1
CASSSSFTVWTGERTGELFF	TGTGCCAGCAGCTCAAGTTTTACGGTCTGGACAGGGGAAAGGACCGGGGAGCTGTTTTTT	TRBD1	-	TRBV9	TRBJ2-2
CASSGGARGVNQPQHF	TGCGCCAGCAGCGGAGGGGCCCGGGGGGTCAATCAGCCCCAGCATTTT	-	-	TRBV4-1	TRBJ1-5
CASSPLAGVGNEQFF	TGTGCCAGCAGTCCCTTGGCGGGAGTGGGCAATGAGCAGTTCTTC	TRBD2	-	TRBV6-5	TRBJ2-1
CAWSVFPNYDEQFF	TGTGCCTGGAGTGTATTCCCTAATTACGATGAGCAGTTCTTC	-	once	TRBV30	TRBJ2-1
CASSLPPGLGYNEQFF	TGTGCCAGCAGTTTGCCTCCGGGACTGGGCTACAATGAGCAGTTCTTC	-	-	TRBV27	TRBJ2-1
CASSLEQGKGQPQHF	TGTGCCAGCAGCTTAGAACAGGGGAAGGGTCAGCCCCAGCATTTT	TRBD1	once	TRBV7-2	TRBJ1-5
CASSWDRETQYF	TGTGCCAGCAGCTGGGACAGAGAGACCCAGTACTTC	TRBD1	-	TRBV11-2	TRBJ2-5
CASSPSPPPDTQYF	TGTGCCAGCAGCCCCTCTCCCCCCCCAGATACGCAGTATTTT	-	-	TRBV7-3	TRBJ2-3
CSVLDRDGYTF	TGCAGCGTGTTAGACAGGGACGGCTACACCTTC	TRBD1	-	TRBV29-1	TRBJ1-2
CASSPRGAINGYTF	TGTGCCAGCAGCCCCAGGGGAGCGATCAATGGCTACACCTTC	-	few	TRBV6-5	TRBJ1-2
CASIRRRGRDYGYTF	TGTGCCAGCATTCGGAGGAGGGGGCGCGACTATGGCTACACCTTC	TRBD1	-	TRBV2	TRBJ1-2
CASSTTHGGAYNEQFF	TGTGCCAGTAGTACGACTCACGGGGGGGCCTACAATGAGCAGTTCTTC	TRBD2	-	TRBV19	TRBJ2-1
CASSLEGAEGETQYF	TGTGCCAGCAGCCTCGAGGGAGCGGAGGGGGAGACCCAGTACTTC	-	once	TRBV5-4	TRBJ2-5
CASSLSGNSYEQYF	TGTGCCAGCAGTCTAAGCGGGAACTCCTACGAGCAGTACTTC	TRBD2	-	TRBV28	TRBJ2-7
CASSMTSGPYEQYF	TGTGCCAGTAGTATGACTAGCGGACCCTACGAGCAGTACTTC	TRBD2	-	TRBV19	TRBJ2-7
CACRVWSDEQFF	TGTGCCTGCCGGGTTTGGAGCGATGAGCAGTTCTTC	-	-	TRBV30	TRBJ2-1
CASSAGGGQGGTQYF	TGTGCCAGCAGCGCGGGAGGTGGACAGGGGGGGACCCAGTACTTC	TRBD1	-	TRBV9	TRBJ2-5
CASSLDRPSDTQYF	TGTGCCAGCAGCCTAGACCGCCCTTCAGATACGCAGTATTTT	-	-	TRBV7-3	TRBJ2-3
CASSLVTVDTGELFF	TGTGCCAGCAGCTTAGTTACAGTCGACACCGGGGAGCTGTTTTTT	-	-	TRBV7-2	TRBJ2-2
CAWNDRGTEAFF	TGTGCCTGGAACGATAGGGGCACTGAAGCTTTCTTT	-	-	TRBV30	TRBJ1-1
CASSFRGLAGVASYEQYF	TGTGCCAGCAGCTTCCGGGGACTAGCGGGAGTAGCCTCCTACGAGCAGTACTTC	TRBD2	-	TRBV7-2	TRBJ2-7
CASSLTGTSGSDTQYF	TGTGCCAGCAGCTTAACCGGGACTAGCGGGTCCGATACGCAGTATTTT	TRBD2	-	TRBV9	TRBJ2-3
CASSIGLAGGNEQFF	TGTGCCAGTAGTATCGGGCTAGCGGGAGGGAATGAGCAGTTCTTC	TRBD2	-	TRBV19	TRBJ2-1
CASGRQGGTDTQYF	TGCGCCAGCGGACGACAGGGGGGCACAGATACGCAGTATTTT	TRBD1	-	TRBV5-1	TRBJ2-3
CASSSGAKGNTEAFF	TGTGCCAGCAGCTCGGGAGCGAAGGGGAACACTGAAGCTTTCTTT	-	-	TRBV27	TRBJ1-1
CSVGQGAEGYTF	TGCAGCGTTGGACAGGGTGCGGAGGGCTACACCTTC	TRBD1	-	TRBV29-1	TRBJ1-2
CASSIGGKGTEAFF	TGTGCCAGTAGTATTGGAGGGAAGGGCACTGAAGCTTTCTTT	-	-	TRBV19	TRBJ1-1
CASALAGWTDTQYF	TGTGCCAGCGCCCTAGCTGGATGGACAGATACGCAGTATTTT	-	-	TRBV27	TRBJ2-3
CASSLIGGANTEAFF	TGTGCCAGCAGCTTGATCGGGGGAGCGAACACTGAAGCTTTCTTT	-	-	TRBV5-5	TRBJ1-1